Included here is one T cell receptor beta chain sequence, with context. There is no known antigen for this receptor. No base quality information exists; no much larger clone differs at one position. Enrolling through a virtual design, the prospective study's participants ranged in age from about 18 to 89 years and lived across some 23 United States geographic areas. In the prospective study, cohorts were assigned on the basis of participant-reported clinical history obtained from a screening survey and a study questionnaire. In the prospective study, mobile phlebotomists collected whole blood, serum and a nasopharyngeal or oropharyngeal swab from each participant. Prospective study participants could optionally give additional blood draws and questionnaires over an approximately two-month period. Blood samples from the prospective study were shipped frozen or at room temperature prior to DNA extraction.

The sample belongs to a study of blood T cell repertoires in COVID-19 (dated by TCRdb to about 2020). Describing the broader study: The collaborator samples originated in the United States, Italy and Spain and spanned the acute and convalescent phases of COVID-19. The material from the prospective study consisted of cDNA or gDNA derived from T cells, B-cell-depleted T cells, or PBMCs. Deeply sampled blood TCRbeta repertoires from subjects exposed to, actively infected with, or recovered from COVID-19 were included in the dataset. The repertoires were made available in a free public database intended to serve as a resource for research on the immune response to SARS-CoV-2. Samples came from the ongoing ImmuneRACE study (first 160 participants) plus 1,254 subjects from 6 global collaborators. Sample metadata almost always included a de-identified subject ID, COVID-19 status, age in years and sex. HLA class I and class II types, where available, came from metadata supplied by the sample provider rather than from assay-based typing. Study-level results and caveats: The quantity of clinical and demographic metadata differed by source and by participant and was supplied without curation.

The immunoSEQ Assay, a bias-controlled multiplex PCR, was used to amplify TCRbeta CDR3 regions from genomic DNA. On the authors' methods: Within the assay, amplification of reference gene primers was used to estimate how many nucleated cells each sample contained. To quantify the absolute abundance of each unique TCRbeta CDR3 rearrangement, sequence reads were collapsed and filtered. For each sample, productive Simpson clonality was calculated by taking the square root of Simpson's diversity index across productive rearrangements. TCRdb carries this immuneACCESS record with in-frame sequences only. Its versions omit some clonotypes, under half of them owing to an unresolved V gene in the studies checked, with the rest unexplained. Clone size and the V and J calls come from that table; the DNA yielded D and trimming. This sample lists hundreds of thousands of clones; more than 70% were detected once. Jointly, the top ten make up about 7.7% of the sample.

Sequenced material: PBMCs or T cells enriched from blood (not recorded which). The sequence was obtained from a woman aged 40 to 49 with acute COVID-19.

Here is the DNA: TGTGCCAGCAGCGTAGATCCCCCTAGCGGGGTTTCGAATGAGCAGTTCTTC. Its translation is CASSVDPPSGVSNEQFF. The rearranged chain carries TRBV9 and TRBJ2-1; 9 central bases correspond to TRBD2. The junction shows trimming of 0 bases on V and 7 bases on J, and the gene matches do not reach 11 bases of it. The germline V gene gives CDR1 as SGDLS and CDR2 as YYNGEE. The CDR3, cysteine through phenylalanine, is 17 amino acids long. Only CDR3 DNA is held: 51 bases, read in frame from base 1.